The 14 T cell receptor beta chains below were found in one sample sequenced in a study of T-cell reconstitution after alpha-beta-depleted transplantation in children. A library of TCRbeta sequences, prepared with unique molecular identifiers, was generated. TCRdb reanalysed the PCR reads using MiXCR and keeps one entry per CDR3 protein. The sample holds fewer than 250,000 distinct CDR3 sequences, under 9.5% seen once. This sample comprised PBMCs, mostly from graft donor cells, obtained 180 days after TCRalphabeta/CD19-depleted stem cell transplant. The receptors derive from a male patient between 10 and 17 years old who had a stem cell transplant for acute lymphoblastic leukemia, so the T cells may come from the graft donor.

Many counts were recorded for this clonotype. The chain recombines TRBV20-1 with TRBJ2-1; TRBD1 matches 9 bases. Germline CDR1 reads DFQATT; CDR2 reads SNEGSKA (reference sequence). The junction had 14 bases not matched to a gene; V was cut back by 2 bases and J by 9 bases. This CDR3 spans 16 amino acids. CDR3 nucleotides: TGCAGTGCTAGAACCGGGACAGGGAAGGTGAGGGGTGAGCAGTTCTTC. It yields the protein CSARTGTGKVRGEQFF.

This clonotype was picked up many times. The chain employs TRBV12-3 or TRBV12-4 and TRBJ1-2, with D possibly TRBD1 on 6 matching bases. This CDR3 comprises 13 residues. V lost 2 bases and J 4 bases, leaving 8 bases between the germline ends. The CDR3 DNA is TGTGCCAGCAGTTTAAGGGGGGCCTATGGCTACACCTTC. Protein sequence: CASSLRGAYGYTF.

For this clonotype: A much larger clone is a single base away; this may be a read error. DNA for the CDR3: TGTGCGACTCGCCGGGAGGGTGGCTACACCTTC. Its translation is CATRREGGYTF. V and J are TRBV2 and TRBJ1-2; D gene ambiguous. CDR1 is SNHLY and CDR2 is FYNNEI in the germline V gene. CDR3 length: 11 amino acids.

This clonotype was picked up many times. This chain links TRBV10-3 with TRBJ2-7, with D maybe TRBD1 (5 bases). CDR3 length: 13 amino acids. Per the germline V gene, CDR1 is ENHRY and CDR2 is SYGVKD. The ends were cut back, 3 bases at V and 7 bases at J, with 13 bases in the middle. CDR3 residues: CAISDRALEEQYF. The CDR3 DNA follows: TGTGCCATCAGTGACAGGGCTCTCGAGGAGCAGTACTTC.

The sample holds many counts of this clonotype. DNA of the CDR3: TGTGCCAGCAGCCGCGGACTGAGCAATCAGCCCCAGCATTTT. This gives the protein CASSRGLSNQPQHF. The chain employs TRBV2 and TRBJ1-5; D gene unclear. Germline assignment: CDR1 SNHLY and CDR2 FYNNEI. V lost 6 bases and J 1 base, leaving 10 bases between the germline ends. This CDR3 spans 14 amino acids.

In this sample, this clonotype turned up many times. V is TRBV6-5 and J is TRBJ2-1, with D unresolved. Trimming shortened V by 0 bases and J by 4 bases, and 7 bases separated the two germline ends. This CDR3 region has 14 residues. Germline CDR1 is MNHEY and CDR2 is SVGAGI. Here the CDR3 DNA reads TGTGCCAGCAGTTACTCCCTCAGTTACAATGAGCAGTTCTTC. It is translated as CASSYSLSYNEQFF.

The V gene is TRBV10-3, the J gene TRBJ1-5, with D uncertain. From germline, CDR1 is ENHRY and CDR2 SYGVKD. The ends were cut back, 3 bases at V and 0 bases at J, with 6 bases in the middle. This CDR3 has 14 residues. CDR3 loop: CAISDQTSNQPQHF. CDR3 bases: TGTGCCATCAGTGATCAGACTAGCAATCAGCCCCAGCATTTT.

At least ten counts were recorded for this clonotype. In DNA, the CDR3 is TGTGCCAGCAGTTTAGCGGGGACAGGGGAGAGGGCTGAAGCTTTCTTT. This encodes CASSLAGTGERAEAFF. This rearrangement joins TRBV12-3 or TRBV12-4 to TRBJ1-1; 10 nucleotides agree with TRBD1. The J segment lost 6 bases and the V segment lost 0 bases, leaving 7 bases of the junction unmatched. This CDR3 comprises 16 residues.

This clonotype has only one observation. A read error may be the cause here, since a much bigger clone is one base away. The chain carries TRBV6-1 and TRBJ2-1, with D possibly TRBD2 on 5 matching bases. V was cut by 3 bases and J by 0 bases, with 12 bases left in between. Per the germline V gene, CDR1 is MNHNS and CDR2 is SASEGT. The CDR3 covers 16 residues. The CDR3: CASSDDLLGSYNEQFF. In nucleotides, the CDR3 is TGTGCCAGCAGTGACGACCTACTAGGCTCCTACAATGAGCAGTTCTTC.

The rearrangement uses TRBV19 and TRBJ1-1; TRBD1 is a possible D gene (5 bases). The germline CDR1 and CDR2 sequences are LNHDA and SQIVND (reference sequence). Deletions cut 5 bases from V and 3 bases from J, with 7 bases between. The CDR3 extends over 12 amino acids. The CDR3 spells CASSEGYTEAFF. The CDR3 DNA reads as TGTGCCAGTAGTGAGGGGTACACTGAAGCTTTCTTT.

A few counts support this clonotype. The chain couples TRBV6-4 to TRBJ2-2, with no clear D. CDR3 length equals 13 residues. Deletions cut 4 bases from V and 6 bases from J, with 9 bases between. The germline CDR1 and CDR2 sequences are MRHNA and SNTAGT. CDR3 residues: CASSGLLSGELFF. The CDR3 DNA reads as TGTGCCAGCAGTGGCCTACTATCCGGGGAGCTGTTTTTT.

The sample holds many counts of this clonotype. The rearrangement joins TRBV28 to TRBJ2-7; no reliable D call. The germline gives CDR1 MDHEN, CDR2 SYDVKM. V lost 5 bases to trimming and J lost 1 base, with 15 bases between them. The length of the CDR3 is 15 residues. The CDR3 sequence is CASSPETVGSYEQYF. The CDR3 coding sequence is TGTGCCAGCAGTCCCGAGACCGTGGGGTCCTACGAGCAGTACTTC.

This clonotype was observed many times. The chain employs TRBV10-2 and TRBJ2-7; no clear D gene. The germline V and J ends were trimmed by 10 bases and 1 base, with 17 bases remaining between them. Per germline, CDR1 WSHSY and CDR2 SAAADI. This CDR3 region has 14 residues. Written as DNA, the CDR3 is TGCGCCAACCTCGCCCCGGACGGATCCTACGAGCAGTACTTC. As protein: CANLAPDGSYEQYF.

This clonotype was seen many times. The chain is built from TRBV12-3 or TRBV12-4 and TRBJ1-3; D possibly corresponds to TRBD1 (6 bases). The V end lost 3 bases, the J end lost 5 bases, and 8 bases lay between the germline ends. This CDR3 has 13 amino acids. DNA for the CDR3: TGTGCCAGCAGTTTCCAGGGGAGAAACACCATATATTTT. It specifies CASSFQGRNTIYF.